This TCR beta chain comes out of a study of OX40 agonist ivuxolimab in advanced cancers. In its sample, this clone was seen a few times. The antigen remains undetermined. The V and J ends lost 5 bases and 9 bases respectively, with 20 bases between them. Germline CDR1 and CDR2: SGHNT and YENEEA. There are 14 residues in the CDR3. Only in-frame clones appear in the TCRdb table, and some are missing; sequencing was by immunoSEQ multiplex PCR. The table includes approximately 43,000 clones, just under 85% detected once. Notes on the study in general: Expanded clones belonging to CD8+ T cells outnumbered, on average, those of CD4+.

The chain combines TRBV11-3 with TRBJ2-7, with D possibly matching TRBD2 (5 bases). The specimen was CD4+ or CD8+ T cells sorted from blood, collected in a trial of the OX40 agonist ivuxolimab. The source of this sequence is an adult with an advanced solid tumor such as melanoma, head and neck, liver or kidney cancer. CDR3 sequence (DNA): TGTGCCAGCAGCATCCAAAGCAGGAGGTGGGGGCAGTACTTC. This translates into CASSIQSRRWGQYF. Supplemented by reference TRBV11-3 and TRBJ2-7, the full variable domain reads EAGVVQSPRYKIIEKKQPVAFWCNPISGHNTLYWYLQNLGQGPELLIRYENEEAVDDSQLPKDRFSAERLKGVDSTLKIQPAELGDSAVYLCASSIQSRRWGQYFGPGTRLTVT.